The 9 T cell receptor beta chains in this list originate from one sample, sequenced in a study of T cells after yellow fever vaccination. TCRdb analysed the 5' RACE reads with MiXCR anew, one entry per CDR3 protein. The sample lists some 560,000 distinct CDR3 sequences; 15% to 20% were seen once. The material sequenced was PBMCs, taken 15 days after the yellow fever booster vaccination. The receptors were gathered from a man aged 25 to 40 who received the YFV17D yellow fever vaccine.

A word on this clonotype: Since a much larger clone is just one base distant, this may be a read error. The chain recombines TRBV7-9 with TRBJ2-3; 9 bases align to TRBD2. Germline assignment: CDR1 SEHNR and CDR2 FQNEAQ (reference sequence). This CDR3 contains 15 residues. The trim removed 5 bases at V and 2 bases at J, leaving 5 bases unmatched. The CDR3 region has the DNA TGTGCCAGCAGCCCGACTAGCGGTTACACAGATACGCAGTATTTT. It yields the protein CASSPTSGYTDTQYF.

V usage is TRBV6-5 and J usage is TRBJ2-2; no firm D call. V was trimmed by 6 bases and J by 7 bases, leaving 9 bases between them. This CDR3 is 12 amino acids long. CDR1 is MNHEY, CDR2 SVGAGI, per germline. The CDR3 sequence is CASRVSGGELFF. The CDR3 DNA is TGTGCCAGCAGGGTTTCTGGCGGGGAGCTGTTTTTT.

This clonotype has just a few counts. This chain joins TRBV3-1 and TRBJ2-1, with D perhaps TRBD2 (6 bases). This CDR3 is 17 amino acids long. V was shortened by 3 bases and J by 6 bases, with 21 bases between the two germline ends. Germline CDR1 LGHDT, CDR2 YNNKEL (reference sequence). CDR3 residues: CASSQRRLDHRTNEQFF. CDR3 sequence (DNA): TGTGCCAGCAGCCAGCGTCGACTAGATCACCGAACCAATGAGCAGTTCTTC.

The chain carries TRBV5-1 and TRBJ1-1; 10 bases are shared with TRBD1. The V segment lost 4 bases and the J segment 5 bases; nucleotides outside the gene matches: 8. CDR3 length: 15 amino acids. Germline lookup yields CDR1 SGHRS and CDR2 YFSETQ. The CDR3 nucleotides are TGCGCCAGCAGCGTGGGACAGGGGAAGGGGACTGAAGCTTTCTTT. This sequence encodes CASSVGQGKGTEAFF.

This clonotype was counted only a few times. J is TRBJ2-6 and V is TRBV7-2; no reliable D call. The CDR3 has 15 residues. In germline, CDR1 is SGHTA, CDR2 FQGNSA. Trimming removed 5 bases at V and 2 bases at J, with 10 bases between. The DNA for the CDR3 is TGTGCCAGCAGCGCCATCCGGGCTGGGGCCAACGTCCTGACTTTC. The encoded protein is CASSAIRAGANVLTF. Using reference TRBV7-2 and TRBJ2-6 for the parts outside the CDR3, the full variable domain is GAGVSQSPSNKVTEKGKDVELRCDPISGHTALYWYRQSLGQGLEFLIYFQGNSAPDKSGLPSDRFSAERTGGSVSTLTIQRTQQEDSAVYLCASSAIRAGANVLTFGAGSRLTVL.

The chain recombines TRBV5-4 with TRBJ2-7, with D possibly being TRBD1 or TRBD2 (6 bases each). CDR3 size: 13 residues. Germline loops: CDR1 SGHNT, CDR2 YYREEE (reference sequence). Trimming took off 3 bases at V and 6 bases at J, with 13 bases between the two ends. Here the CDR3 reads CASSWGAEGEQYF. The CDR3 nucleotides are TGTGCCAGCAGCTGGGGGGCAGAGGGCGAGCAGTACTTC.

This chain connects TRBV29-1 to TRBJ2-7; D perhaps matches TRBD1 (5 bases). From germline, CDR1 is SQVTM and CDR2 ANQGSEA. The CDR3 totals 13 residues. The V end was cut by 4 bases, the J end by 3 bases, with 13 bases between. The CDR3 DNA follows: TGCAGCGTTGTCCAGGGCGGTTTCTACGAGCAGTACTTC. This sequence encodes CSVVQGGFYEQYF.

The chain recombines TRBV11-2 with TRBJ2-1; 8 positions agree with TRBD1. The V segment lost 4 bases and the J segment 6 bases; nucleotides outside the gene matches: 5. CDR3 length: 14 residues. Germline-derived CDR1 and CDR2 are SGHAT and FQNNGV. The CDR3 sequence: CASSYPQGANEQFF. DNA of the CDR3: TGTGCCAGCAGCTACCCCCAGGGGGCCAATGAGCAGTTCTTC.

V and J are TRBV5-1 and TRBJ2-1; D is perhaps TRBD2 (6 bases). The CDR3 is made up of 17 amino acids. Looked up from germline, CDR1 is SGHRS and CDR2 is YFSETQ. V gave up 3 bases and J gave up 3 bases, with 19 bases separating them. The CDR3 nucleotides read TGCGCCAGCAGCTATGTACCGGGACGGGAGATCTACAATGAGCAGTTCTTC. This encodes CASSYVPGREIYNEQFF. Variable domain in full (rest from reference TRBV5-1 and TRBJ2-1): KAGVTQTPRYLIKTRGQQVTLSCSPISGHRSVSWYQQTPGQGLQFLFEYFSETQRNKGNFPGRFSGRQFSNSRSEMNVSTLELGDSALYLCASSYVPGREIYNEQFFGPGTRLTVL.